This entry lists 9 T cell receptor beta chains sequenced from one sample in a study of Ad26.COV2.S vaccination and SARS-CoV-2 variants. The treatment is: about 20 received Ad26.COV2.S at low or high dose, single or two shots; several received placebo; per-sample allocation not given. Sampling happened 63 days after the first vaccine or placebo injection. TCRdb's copy holds only in-frame clones and misses some; the assay was immunoSEQ multiplex PCR. The sample contains a few hundred thousand clones, about nine tenths of which appear only once. The specimen comprised peripheral blood, sampled in a trial of Ad26.COV2.S vaccine versus placebo. All receptors derive from a person aged 18-65 years who received the Ad26.COV2.S COVID-19 vaccine or a placebo.

This chain connects TRBV30 to TRBJ2-1; D remains ambiguous. CDR1 and CDR2 from the germline V gene are GTSNPN and SVGIG (reference sequence). The V gene lost 0 bases and the J gene lost 4 bases, with 4 bases spanning the gap. The CDR3 length is 12 residues. CDR3 bases: TGTGCCTGGAGTGTAAAGTACAATGAGCAGTTCTTC. Translation: CAWSVKYNEQFF. Full variable domain (remainder filled in from reference TRBV30 and TRBJ2-1): SQTIHQWPATLVQPVGSPLSLECTVEGTSNPNLYWYRQAAGRGLQLLFYSVGIGQISSEVPQNLSASRPQDRQFILSSKKLLLSDSGFYLCAWSVKYNEQFFGPGTRLTVL.

The chain recombines TRBV12-3 or TRBV12-4 with TRBJ1-2, with no clear D. CDR3 size: 13 residues. V lost 6 bases to trimming and J lost 4 bases, with 12 bases between them. The CDR3 sequence: CASSWLAGYGYTF. In DNA, the CDR3 is TGTGCCAGCAGCTGGCTCGCGGGCTATGGCTACACCTTC.

This rearrangement joins TRBV9 to TRBJ1-1; D uncertain. Trimming left V 3 bases short and J 2 bases short, with 5 bases between. The CDR3 contains 12 residues. Germline V gene data show CDR1 as SGDLS and CDR2 as YYNGEE. Written as DNA, the CDR3 is TGTGCCAGCAGCGCCTACAACACTGAAGCTTTCTTT. Translation: CASSAYNTEAFF.

J is TRBJ2-4 and V is TRBV7-2, with 10 bases matching TRBD2. This CDR3 has 17 amino acids. CDR1 SGHTA and CDR2 FQGNSA come from the germline V gene. Germline trimming cut 5 bases from V and 5 bases from J; bases unmatched to any gene: 12. The DNA of the CDR3 is TGTGCCAGCAGCCCCCTACCAAGCGGGGGGGCCCAAAACATTCAGTACTTC. Amino acids: CASSPLPSGGAQNIQYF.

The CDR3 loop is CAWSVLSRGPSNEKLFF. CDR3 DNA sequence: TGTGCCTGGAGTGTACTTTCTCGGGGGCCATCTAATGAAAAACTGTTTTTT. The chain joins TRBV30 to TRBJ1-4; TRBD1 might be the D (6 bases). Germline CDR1 reads GTSNPN; CDR2 reads SVGIG (reference sequence). Trimming left V 0 bases short and J 3 bases short, with 17 bases between. This CDR3 contains 17 residues.

This sequence joins TRBV27 and TRBJ1-2; D is perhaps TRBD1 (5 bases). Germline assignment: CDR1 MNHEY and CDR2 SMNVEV (reference sequence). Trimming pared 1 base from V and 6 bases from J, leaving 15 bases between. CDR3 length: 15 residues. The CDR3 here is CASSLFPTKGNGYTF. The CDR3 DNA reads as TGTGCCAGCAGTTTATTTCCGACTAAGGGGAATGGCTACACCTTC.

A few counts support this clone. V is TRBV6-2 or TRBV6-3 and J is TRBJ2-7; D unclear. The CDR3 totals 11 residues. Germline V gives CDR1 MNHEY, CDR2 SVGEGT. Deletions cut 5 bases from V and 4 bases from J, with 6 bases between. The CDR3 nucleotides read TGTGCCAGCAGTGTCGGGTACGAGCAGTACTTC. Translation: CASSVGYEQYF.

This clone has a single count. The chain employs TRBV27 and TRBJ2-5, with D possibly called TRBD1 or TRBD2 (5 bases each). The germline V gene has CDR1 MNHEY and CDR2 SMNVEV (reference sequence). V dropped 0 bases and J dropped 5 bases, with 19 bases sitting between them. The CDR3 is 17 amino acids. CDR3 protein: CASSLSSPMGVGETQYF. The CDR3 nucleotides are TGTGCCAGCAGTTTATCATCGCCAATGGGGGTAGGGGAGACCCAGTACTTC.

The V and J genes are TRBV12-5 and TRBJ1-3; no clear D. The CDR3 has 14 residues. Between the trimmed V and J ends, which lost 0 bases and 2 bases, there was a span of 5 bases. Germline CDR1 reads LGHNT; CDR2 reads FRNRAP. The DNA of the CDR3 is TGTGCTAGTGGTTTGGTCGGTACTGGAAACACCATATATTTT. This encodes CASGLVGTGNTIYF.